This T cell receptor beta chain was sequenced for a study of beta chain features in type 1 diabetes. Expressed TCRB transcripts got sequenced, as all isolated RNA was reverse transcribed. The protocol was immunoSEQ multiplex PCR, while the TCRdb copy is restricted to in-frame clones and leaves out a portion. The data show about 140,000 clones, about 10% seen once. The authors obtained over 95% purity in all sorted populations. Study-wide results and caveats: Patients' naive, central memory and Treg TCRB repertoires seemed closer to one another than those of healthy donors. Cells expressing TCR highly could be over-represented by cDNA sequencing.

V was trimmed by 5 bases and J by 4 bases, leaving 11 bases between them. Germline CDR1 and CDR2: SGHTA and FQGNSA. The CDR3 covers 13 residues. At least ten counts were recorded for this clone. The antigen is undetermined. This receptor was taken from a young man in good health. The chain links TRBV7-2 to TRBJ1-2; no reliable D call. Sequencing used naive CD4+ T cells from blood. The DNA of the CDR3 is TGTGCCAGCAGCGTCGACATTCTCTATGGCTACACCTTC. This encodes CASSVDILYGYTF. Filled out from reference TRBV7-2 and TRBJ1-2, the complete variable domain reads GAGVSQSPSNKVTEKGKDVELRCDPISGHTALYWYRQSLGQGLEFLIYFQGNSAPDKSGLPSDRFSAERTGGSVSTLTIQRTQQEDSAVYLCASSVDILYGYTFGSGTRLTVV.